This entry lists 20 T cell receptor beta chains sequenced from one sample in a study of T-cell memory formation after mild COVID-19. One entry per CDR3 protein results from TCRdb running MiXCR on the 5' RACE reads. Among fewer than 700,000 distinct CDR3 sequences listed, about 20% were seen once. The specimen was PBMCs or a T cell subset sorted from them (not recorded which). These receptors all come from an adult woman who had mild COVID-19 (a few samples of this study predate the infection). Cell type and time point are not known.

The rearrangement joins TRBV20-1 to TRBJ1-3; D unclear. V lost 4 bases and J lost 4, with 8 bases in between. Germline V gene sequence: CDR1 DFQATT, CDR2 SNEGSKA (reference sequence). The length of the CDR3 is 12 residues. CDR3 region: CSATDKGNTIYF. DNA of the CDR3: TGCAGTGCTACAGATAAAGGAAACACCATATATTTT.

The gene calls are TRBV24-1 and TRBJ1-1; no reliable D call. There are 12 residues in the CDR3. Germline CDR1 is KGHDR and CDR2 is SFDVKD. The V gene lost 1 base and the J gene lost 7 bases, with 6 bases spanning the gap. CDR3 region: CATSDFGSEAFF. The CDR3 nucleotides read TGTGCCACCAGTGATTTTGGCAGTGAAGCTTTCTTT.

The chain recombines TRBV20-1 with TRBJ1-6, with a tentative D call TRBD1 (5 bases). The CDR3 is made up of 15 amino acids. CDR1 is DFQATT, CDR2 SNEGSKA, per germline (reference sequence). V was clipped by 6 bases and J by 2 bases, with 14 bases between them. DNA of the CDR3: TGCAGTGCCATCGGAGGGGCCACCTATAATTCACCCCTCCACTTT. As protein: CSAIGGATYNSPLHF.

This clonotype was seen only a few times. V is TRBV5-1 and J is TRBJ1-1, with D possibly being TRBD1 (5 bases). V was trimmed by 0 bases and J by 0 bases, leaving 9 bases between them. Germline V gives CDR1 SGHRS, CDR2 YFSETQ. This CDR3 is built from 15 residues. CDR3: CASSLEETVNTEAFF. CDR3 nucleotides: TGCGCCAGCAGCTTGGAAGAGACAGTGAACACTGAAGCTTTCTTT.

The DNA of the CDR3 is TGCAGCGTGATTAGCGGGGATACGCAGTATTTT. Amino acids: CSVISGDTQYF. The V call is TRBV29-1, the J call TRBJ2-3, with 7 bases aligning to TRBD2. From germline, CDR1 is SQVTM and CDR2 ANQGSEA. The CDR3 runs to 11 residues. Trimming took 6 bases from V and 6 from J; bases not matched to a gene: 3.

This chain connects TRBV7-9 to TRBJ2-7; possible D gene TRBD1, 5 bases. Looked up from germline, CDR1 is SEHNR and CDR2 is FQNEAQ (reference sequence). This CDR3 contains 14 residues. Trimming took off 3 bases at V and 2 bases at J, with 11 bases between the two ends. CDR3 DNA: TGTGCCAGCAGCTTTTGGCAGGGTACCTACGAGCAGTACTTC. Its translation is CASSFWQGTYEQYF.

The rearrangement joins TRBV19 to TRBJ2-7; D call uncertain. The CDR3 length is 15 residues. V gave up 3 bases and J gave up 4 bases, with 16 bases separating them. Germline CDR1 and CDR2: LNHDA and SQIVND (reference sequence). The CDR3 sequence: CASSITGVSSYEQYF. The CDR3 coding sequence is TGTGCCAGTAGTATTACCGGTGTCTCAAGTTACGAGCAGTACTTC.

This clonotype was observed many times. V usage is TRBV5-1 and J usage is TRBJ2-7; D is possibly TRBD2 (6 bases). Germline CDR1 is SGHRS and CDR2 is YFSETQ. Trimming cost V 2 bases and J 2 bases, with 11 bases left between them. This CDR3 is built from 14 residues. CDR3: CASSLTGAPYEQYF. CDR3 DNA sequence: TGCGCCAGCAGCTTAACGGGAGCACCCTACGAGCAGTACTTC.

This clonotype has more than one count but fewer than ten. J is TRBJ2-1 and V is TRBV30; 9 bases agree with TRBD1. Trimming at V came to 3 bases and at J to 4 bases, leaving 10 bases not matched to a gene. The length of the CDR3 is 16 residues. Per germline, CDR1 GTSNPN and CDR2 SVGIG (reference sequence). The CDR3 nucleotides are TGTGCCTGGAGGGCACAGGGGGCAGATTTATACAATGAGCAGTTCTTC. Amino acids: CAWRAQGADLYNEQFF.

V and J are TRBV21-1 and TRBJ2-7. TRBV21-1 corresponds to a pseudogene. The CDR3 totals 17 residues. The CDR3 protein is CASSKSGVILRSYEQYF. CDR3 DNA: TGTGCCAGCAGCAAATCGGGAGTAATTCTGCGCTCCTACGAGCAGTACTTC.

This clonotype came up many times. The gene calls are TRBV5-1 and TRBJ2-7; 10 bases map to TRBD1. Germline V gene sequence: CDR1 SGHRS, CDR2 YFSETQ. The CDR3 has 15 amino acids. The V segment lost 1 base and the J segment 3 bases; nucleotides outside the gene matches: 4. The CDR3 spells CASSLTRDRGYEQYF. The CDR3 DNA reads TGCGCCAGCAGCTTGACCCGGGACAGGGGCTACGAGCAGTACTTC. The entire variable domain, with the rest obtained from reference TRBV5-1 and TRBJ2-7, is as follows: KAGVTQTPRYLIKTRGQQVTLSCSPISGHRSVSWYQQTPGQGLQFLFEYFSETQRNKGNFPGRFSGRQFSNSRSEMNVSTLELGDSALYLCASSLTRDRGYEQYFGPGTRLTVT.

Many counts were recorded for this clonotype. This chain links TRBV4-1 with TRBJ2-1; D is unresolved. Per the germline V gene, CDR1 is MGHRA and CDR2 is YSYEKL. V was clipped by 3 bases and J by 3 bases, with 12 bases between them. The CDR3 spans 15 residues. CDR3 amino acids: CASSQLTTGYNEQFF. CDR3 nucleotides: TGCGCCAGCAGCCAGTTAACTACCGGCTACAATGAGCAGTTCTTC.

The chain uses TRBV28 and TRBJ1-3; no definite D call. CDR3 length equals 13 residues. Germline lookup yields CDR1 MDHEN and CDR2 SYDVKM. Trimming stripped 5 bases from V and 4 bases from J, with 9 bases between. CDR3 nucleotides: TGTGCCAGCAGTGCTGGACTGGGAAACACCATATATTTT. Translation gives CASSAGLGNTIYF.

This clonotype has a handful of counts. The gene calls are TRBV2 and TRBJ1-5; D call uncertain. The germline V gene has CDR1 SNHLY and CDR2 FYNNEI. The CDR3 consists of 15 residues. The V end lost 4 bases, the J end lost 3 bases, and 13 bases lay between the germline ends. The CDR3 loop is CASSGRGGNNQPQHF. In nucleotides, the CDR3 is TGTGCCAGCAGTGGTAGAGGAGGGAACAATCAGCCCCAGCATTTT.

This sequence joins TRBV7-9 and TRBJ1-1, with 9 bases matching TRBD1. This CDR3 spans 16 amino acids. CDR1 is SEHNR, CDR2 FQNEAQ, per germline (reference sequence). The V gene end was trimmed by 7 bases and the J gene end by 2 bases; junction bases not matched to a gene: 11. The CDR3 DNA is TGTGCCAGCAAAACCGGGACAGGGAACATTAACACTGAAGCTTTCTTT. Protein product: CASKTGTGNINTEAFF.

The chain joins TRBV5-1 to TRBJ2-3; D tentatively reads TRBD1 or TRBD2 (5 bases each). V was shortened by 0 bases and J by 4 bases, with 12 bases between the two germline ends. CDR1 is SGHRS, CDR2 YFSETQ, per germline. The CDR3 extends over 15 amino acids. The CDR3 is CASSLGDGQSDTQYF. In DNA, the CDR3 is TGCGCCAGCAGCTTGGGGGACGGGCAGTCAGATACGCAGTATTTT.

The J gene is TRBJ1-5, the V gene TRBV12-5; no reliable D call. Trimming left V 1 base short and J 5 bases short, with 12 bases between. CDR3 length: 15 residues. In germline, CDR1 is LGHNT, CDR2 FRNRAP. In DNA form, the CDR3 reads TGTGCTAGTGGTTTGGCGGGTCAACTAGATCAGCCCCAGCATTTT. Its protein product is CASGLAGQLDQPQHF. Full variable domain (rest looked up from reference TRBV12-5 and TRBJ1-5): DARVTQTPRHKVTEMGQEVTMRCQPILGHNTVFWYRQTMMQGLELLAYFRNRAPLDDSGMPKDRFSAEMPDATLATLKIQPSEPRDSAVYFCASGLAGQLDQPQHFGDGTRLSIL.

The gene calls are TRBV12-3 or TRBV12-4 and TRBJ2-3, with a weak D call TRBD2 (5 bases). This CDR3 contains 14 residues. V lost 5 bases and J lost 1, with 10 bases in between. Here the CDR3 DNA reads TGTGCCAGCAGTCCCGACTACGGCACAGATACGCAGTATTTT. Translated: CASSPDYGTDTQYF.

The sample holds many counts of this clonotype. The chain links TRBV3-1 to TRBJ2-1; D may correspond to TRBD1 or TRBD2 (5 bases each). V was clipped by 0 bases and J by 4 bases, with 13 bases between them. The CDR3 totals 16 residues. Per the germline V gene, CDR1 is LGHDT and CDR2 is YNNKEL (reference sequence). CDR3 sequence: CASSQDGGLPYNEQFF. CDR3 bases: TGTGCCAGCAGCCAAGATGGGGGTCTCCCTTACAATGAGCAGTTCTTC.

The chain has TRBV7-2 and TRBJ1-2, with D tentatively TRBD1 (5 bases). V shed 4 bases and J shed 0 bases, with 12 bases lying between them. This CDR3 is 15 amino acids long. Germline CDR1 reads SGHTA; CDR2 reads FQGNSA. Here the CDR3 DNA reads TGTGCCAGCAGCTCCCACGGGGCTACTAACTATGGCTACACCTTC. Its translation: CASSSHGATNYGYTF.